These 32 T cell receptor beta chains were all obtained from the same sample, sequenced in a study of blood T cell repertoires in COVID-19. Clones were read by immunoSEQ multiplex PCR, and TCRdb kept only the in-frame ones, dropping some. The repertoire has under 130,000 clones, 80% to 90% of them found once; the top ten carry over 8.5%. Sequencing was performed on peripheral blood. Source of these receptors: a woman in her sixties or seventies with acute or convalescent COVID-19.

CDR3 residues: CASRNRAMNTEAFF. Written as DNA, the CDR3 is TGCGCCAGCAGGAACAGGGCAATGAACACTGAAGCTTTCTTT. The V call is TRBV4-1, the J call TRBJ1-1; D perhaps matches TRBD1 (6 bases). The V gene lost 6 bases and the J gene lost 0 bases, with 11 bases spanning the gap. The germline V gene has CDR1 MGHRA and CDR2 YSYEKL. The CDR3 runs to 14 residues.

The chain has TRBV27 and TRBJ1-6; 10 bases map to TRBD1. CDR1 is MNHEY, CDR2 SMNVEV, per germline (reference sequence). Germline trimming cut 0 bases from V and 8 bases from J; bases unmatched to any gene: 7. CDR3 length equals 17 residues. This CDR3 reads CASSLSRTGGQDSPLHF. The CDR3 nucleotides read TGTGCCAGCAGTTTATCAAGGACAGGGGGTCAAGATTCACCCCTCCACTTT.

The chain employs TRBV2 and TRBJ1-1; 9 positions agree with TRBD1. In germline, CDR1 is SNHLY, CDR2 FYNNEI. The trim removed 8 bases at V and 5 bases at J, leaving 9 bases unmatched. The CDR3 has 14 amino acids. CDR3 DNA sequence: TGTGCCAGCTCTGCCGGGACAGGGAGGACTGAAGCTTTCTTT. Protein: CASSAGTGRTEAFF.

This sequence joins TRBV28 and TRBJ2-3; 10 nucleotides align to TRBD2. Germline-derived CDR1 and CDR2 are MDHEN and SYDVKM. V lost 6 bases and J lost 0; bases outside the gene matches: 3. The CDR3 runs 15 residues. CDR3 nucleotides: TGTGCCAGCAGCGGGACTAGCGCTAGCACAGATACGCAGTATTTT. This translates into CASSGTSASTDTQYF.

Details on this clone: The same CDR3 also results from other DNA sequences found in this sample. This chain uses TRBV27 with TRBJ2-7; 10 nucleotides align to TRBD2. The CDR3 is 14 amino acids. In germline, CDR1 is MNHEY, CDR2 SMNVEV (reference sequence). Trimming at V came to 4 bases and at J to 6 bases, leaving 6 bases not matched to a gene. CDR3 protein: CASSSLAGVGEQYF. The CDR3 DNA reads as TGTGCCAGCAGTTCCCTAGCGGGAGTCGGCGAGCAGTACTTC.

The chain links TRBV30 to TRBJ2-5; 13 bases match TRBD2. This CDR3 region has 14 residues. Trimming took 3 bases from V and 3 from J; bases not matched to a gene: 1. Germline CDR1 GTSNPN, CDR2 SVGIG (reference sequence). In DNA, the CDR3 is TGTGCCTGGAGGACTAGCGGGGGGAAAGAGACCCAGTACTTC. This codes for CAWRTSGGKETQYF.

The chain is built from TRBV14 and TRBJ1-3; tentatively, D is TRBD1 (5 bases). The CDR3 is 16 amino acids. Trimming left V 1 base short and J 0 bases short, with 10 bases between. Germline CDR1 reads SGHDN; CDR2 reads FVKESK. The CDR3 here is CASSQVGGYSGNTIYF. For the CDR3, the DNA is TGTGCCAGCAGCCAAGTGGGGGGATACTCTGGAAACACCATATATTTT.

The rearrangement joins TRBV2 to TRBJ1-4, with 8 bases matching TRBD1. This CDR3 region has 15 residues. The germline V gene has CDR1 SNHLY and CDR2 FYNNEI. After removal of 6 bases from V and 4 bases from J, the junction contained 7 bases not matched to a gene. The CDR3 DNA reads as TGTGCCAGCAGCCCCGACAGGGGCGTTAATGAAAAACTGTTTTTT. Protein sequence: CASSPDRGVNEKLFF.

This rearrangement joins TRBV5-1 to TRBJ2-1, with 16 bases that match TRBD2. The J segment lost 7 bases and the V segment lost 0 bases, leaving 4 bases of the junction unmatched. Germline lookup yields CDR1 SGHRS and CDR2 YFSETQ. This CDR3 spans 17 amino acids. The CDR3 region has the DNA TGCGCCAGCAGCTTGGCGGGACTAGCGGGAGGGATGAATGAGCAGTTCTTC. Its protein product is CASSLAGLAGGMNEQFF. Based on the CDR3 plus reference TRBV5-1 and TRBJ2-1, the full variable domain is KAGVTQTPRYLIKTRGQQVTLSCSPISGHRSVSWYQQTPGQGLQFLFEYFSETQRNKGNFPGRFSGRQFSNSRSEMNVSTLELGDSALYLCASSLAGLAGGMNEQFFGPGTRLTVL.

In DNA form, the CDR3 reads TGTGCCAGCGGGACACACCCTTTTTACAATGAGCAGTTCTTC. This translates into CASGTHPFYNEQFF. The rearrangement uses TRBV19 and TRBJ2-1; D is possibly TRBD1 (6 bases). Germline CDR1 and CDR2: LNHDA and SQIVND (reference sequence). V was trimmed by 9 bases and J by 4 bases, leaving 16 bases between them. The CDR3 length is 14 residues.

V and J are TRBV9 and TRBJ2-2, with D possibly TRBD2 on 5 matching bases. Germline V gives CDR1 SGDLS, CDR2 YYNGEE. Between the trimmed V and J ends, which lost 3 bases and 1 base, there was a span of 10 bases. The CDR3 spans 15 residues. CDR3 bases: TGTGCCAGCAGCGCGGGGTTGCGGAACACCGGGGAGCTGTTTTTT. Translating it yields CASSAGLRNTGELFF.

The rearrangement joins TRBV7-2 to TRBJ2-3; 7 bases match TRBD1. The CDR3 consists of 15 residues. J was trimmed by 1 base and V by 5 bases; bases with no gene match: 6. CDR1 is SGHTA and CDR2 is FQGNSA in the germline V gene. CDR3 sequence reads: CASSVGGGGTDTQYF. CDR3 sequence (DNA): TGTGCCAGCAGCGTAGGGGGCGGTGGCACAGATACGCAGTATTTT.

This chain joins TRBV19 and TRBJ2-1, with 10 bases identical to TRBD2. With V trimmed by 5 bases and J by 2 bases, 9 bases remained unmatched. The CDR3 totals 17 residues. CDR1 and CDR2 (germline): LNHDA, SQIVND (reference sequence). The CDR3 DNA sequence: TGTGCCAGTAGTTCCAGCGGGGGGGCCTTACCCTACAATGAGCAGTTCTTC. Protein sequence: CASSSSGGALPYNEQFF.

The chain recombines TRBV24-1 with TRBJ1-4; 11 bases match TRBD1. Germline CDR1 KGHDR, CDR2 SFDVKD. J lost 5 bases, V lost 4 bases, and 8 bases had no gene match. The CDR3 length is 17 residues. CDR3 in DNA: TGTGCCACCAGTGACCCACCTGGACAGGGGGCAAATGAAAAACTGTTTTTT. Translated, it gives CATSDPPGQGANEKLFF.

The V call is TRBV2, the J call TRBJ2-2; TRBD1 agrees at 11 bases. The V gene's germline CDR1 is SNHLY and CDR2 FYNNEI. V dropped 6 bases and J dropped 3; count of bases not matched to a gene: 3. The CDR3 has 15 amino acids. CDR3 nucleotides: TGTGCCAGCAGAGGACAGGGGGCCGACACCGGGGAGCTGTTTTTT. The encoded protein is CASRGQGADTGELFF. The variable domain in full, completed from reference TRBV2 and TRBJ2-2, reads EPEVTQTPSHQVTQMGQEVILRCVPISNHLYFYWYRQILGQKVEFLVSFYNNEISEKSEIFDDQFSVERPDGSNFTLKIRSTKLEDSAMYFCASRGQGADTGELFFGEGSRLTVL.

The J gene is TRBJ2-1, the V gene TRBV3-1 (or the pseudogene TRBV3-2); 8 bases line up with TRBD2. The CDR3 covers 17 residues. Per germline, CDR1 LGHDT and CDR2 YNNKEL (reference sequence). Trimming at V came to 1 base and at J to 1 base, leaving 6 bases not matched to a gene. The CDR3 DNA reads as TGTGCCAGCAGCCAAGCCCTCACTAGCGGATCCTACAATGAGCAGTTCTTC. Translation: CASSQALTSGSYNEQFF.

This chain links TRBV7-6 with TRBJ1-4, with a tentative D call TRBD1 (6 bases). The germline V gene encodes CDR1 SGHVS and CDR2 FNYEAQ. This CDR3 has 15 amino acids. Trimming removed 5 bases at V and 4 bases at J, with 14 bases between. CDR3 amino acids: CASSGKTGFNEKLFF. The CDR3 coding sequence is TGTGCCAGCAGCGGGAAGACAGGCTTTAATGAAAAACTGTTTTTT.

The chain carries TRBV15 and TRBJ2-1; D gene unclear. This CDR3 comprises 17 residues. Trimming shortened V by 2 bases and J by 0 bases, and 14 bases separated the two germline ends. Germline V CDR1 and CDR2: LNHNV, YYDKDF (reference sequence). This CDR3 reads CATSRSNTQSSYNEQFF. CDR3 in DNA: TGTGCCACCAGCAGATCCAACACCCAAAGCTCCTACAATGAGCAGTTCTTC.

In this sample, this clone turned up once. The rearrangement links TRBV3-1 (or the pseudogene TRBV3-2) to TRBJ2-5; 10 nucleotides agree with TRBD2. Per the germline V gene, CDR1 is LGHDT and CDR2 is YNNKEL (reference sequence). V lost 7 bases to trimming and J lost 5 bases; unmatched junction nucleotides: 10. The CDR3 runs 15 residues. CDR3 sequence: CASNSAGGRGETQYF. The DNA for the CDR3 is TGTGCCAGCAACTCAGCGGGGGGGCGCGGGGAGACCCAGTACTTC.

V usage is TRBV18 and J usage is TRBJ1-1; no firm D call. The CDR3 loop spans 13 amino acids. Germline-derived CDR1 and CDR2 are KGHSH and LQKENI. Trimming stripped 3 bases from V and 4 bases from J, with 9 bases between. As DNA, the CDR3 is TGTGCCAGCTCACCGGCGGGTGGCACTGAAGCTTTCTTT. This codes for CASSPAGGTEAFF.

The chain has TRBV21-1 and TRBJ1-2; the DNA was not compared with TRBD1, the D call given in the table. TRBV21-1 constitutes a pseudogene. This CDR3 region has 12 residues. This chain's CDR3 is CASSKEGHGYTF. DNA for the CDR3: TGTGCCAGCAGCAAAGAGGGGCACGGCTACACCTTC.

The chain has TRBV6-5 and TRBJ2-3; TRBD1 might be the D (5 bases). V was pared by 2 bases and J by 0 bases, with 9 bases between. Germline CDR1 MNHEY, CDR2 SVGAGI. CDR3 length: 15 residues. The CDR3 DNA follows: TGTGCCAGCAGTTACGCAGGGTTCAGCACAGATACGCAGTATTTT. Translated: CASSYAGFSTDTQYF.

The count of this clone is one. This chain uses TRBV15 with TRBJ1-2, with D perhaps matching TRBD1 (6 bases). CDR1 and CDR2 (germline): LNHNV, YYDKDF (reference sequence). This CDR3 is built from 14 residues. V was trimmed by 0 bases and J by 3 bases, leaving 8 bases between them. The CDR3 loop reads CATSRDYRDYGYTF. In nucleotides, the CDR3 is TGTGCCACCAGCAGAGATTACAGGGACTATGGCTACACCTTC.

J is TRBJ2-7 and V is TRBV19; D gene ambiguous. Deletions cut 1 base from V and 3 bases from J, with 7 bases between. The germline V gene has CDR1 LNHDA and CDR2 SQIVND (reference sequence). This CDR3 is built from 13 residues. The CDR3 DNA sequence: TGTGCCAGTAGTATAGCGGGTTACTACGAGCAGTACTTC. The encoded protein is CASSIAGYYEQYF.

V gene TRBV7-2 combines with J gene TRBJ2-1, with 7 bases fitting TRBD2. This CDR3 contains 17 residues. Looked up from germline, CDR1 is SGHTA and CDR2 is FQGNSA. V was clipped by 1 base and J by 2 bases; unmatched bases: 8. Here the CDR3 DNA reads TGTGCCAGCAGCTTAGGGATGGGGGAGGGCCCCTACAATGAGCAGTTCTTC. As protein: CASSLGMGEGPYNEQFF.

This rearrangement joins TRBV7-8 to TRBJ2-7, with 10 bases fitting TRBD1. The CDR3 length is 15 residues. The V and J ends lost 2 bases and 3 bases, in that order; junction bases with no gene match: 4. Germline V gene lookup returns CDR1 SGHVS and CDR2 FQNEAQ. The CDR3 reads CASSLRRDRGYEQYF. CDR3 in DNA: TGTGCCAGCAGCTTAAGGCGGGACAGGGGCTACGAGCAGTACTTC.

There are a few counts of this clone. Here the CDR3 reads CSVDLAGVNEQFF. The CDR3 DNA reads TGCAGCGTTGACTTAGCGGGAGTCAATGAGCAGTTCTTC. The chain joins TRBV29-1 to TRBJ2-1, with TRBD2 matching over 9 bases. Per germline, CDR1 SQVTM and CDR2 ANQGSEA. Losses at the gene ends were 3 bases for V and 6 bases for J; bases not matched to a gene: 3. This CDR3 is built from 13 residues.

This clone was seen just once. In nucleotides, the CDR3 is TGTGCCAGCAGCGTAGGGATGGGAGCTAGCACAGATACGCAGTATTTT. Translating it yields CASSVGMGASTDTQYF. This chain connects TRBV9 to TRBJ2-3, with D possibly TRBD2 on 5 matching bases. Trimming shortened V by 0 bases and J by 0 bases, and 11 bases separated the two germline ends. CDR1 is SGDLS and CDR2 is YYNGEE in the germline V gene. The CDR3 consists of 16 residues.

V is TRBV4-1 and J is TRBJ1-1, with 8 bases that match TRBD1. The CDR3 covers 16 residues. Trimming removed 1 base from V and 7 bases from J; junction bases left unmatched: 11. Germline values: CDR1 MGHRA, CDR2 YSYEKL. The CDR3 nucleotides are TGCGCCAGCAGCCAAGTTCCCTTCAGGGGGCCGATTGAAGCTTTCTTT. Residues: CASSQVPFRGPIEAFF.

The chain uses TRBV5-8 and TRBJ1-5; TRBD1 agrees at 7 bases. CDR1 and CDR2 (germline): SGHTS, YDEGEE. V dropped 4 bases and J dropped 0; count of bases not matched to a gene: 4. CDR3 length: 15 amino acids. CDR3 in amino acids: CASSLGTVSNQPQHF. CDR3 nucleotides: TGTGCCAGCAGCCTAGGGACAGTTAGCAATCAGCCCCAGCATTTT.

The gene calls are TRBV19 and TRBJ2-3; perhaps TRBD2 as D (7 bases). This CDR3 is built from 15 residues. Trimming stripped 4 bases from V and 0 bases from J, with 11 bases between. The V gene's germline CDR1 is LNHDA and CDR2 SQIVND (reference sequence). The CDR3 bases are TGTGCCAGTAGTAGCGGGGGCCCTAGCACAGATACGCAGTATTTT. Amino acid sequence: CASSSGGPSTDTQYF.

This chain connects TRBV6-5 to TRBJ1-5, with 7 bases that match TRBD1. The V gene's germline CDR1 is MNHEY and CDR2 SVGAGI. There are 15 residues in the CDR3. V shed 9 bases and J 6 bases; nucleotides not matched to a gene: 14. The CDR3 reads CASRPRTGLGQPQHF. For the CDR3, the DNA is TGTGCCAGTCGGCCGAGGACAGGTTTGGGTCAGCCCCAGCATTTT.